This T cell receptor (beta chain) was observed in a study of T cell repertoires in cytomegalovirus infection. Overall study results and limits: HLA-C-restricted CMV-specific TCR beta clonotypes prevailed in the ex vivo response.

Remarks on this clonotype: Its antigen is not known.

Trimming left V 4 bases short and J 0 bases short, with 9 bases between. The V gene's germline CDR1 is SGHNT and CDR2 YYREEE (reference sequence). The length of the CDR3 is 14 residues. TCRdb recomputed calls from the reads with MiXCR, one row per CDR3 protein. The sample carries 600,000 to 700,000 distinct CDR3 sequences, around 32% recorded once. The chain joins TRBV5-4 to TRBJ2-3; D uncertain. This receptor was taken from a human donor in good health (CMV status not recorded). Some clones in this sample may be carry-over from other donors' samples. The source was cultured PBMCs, collected from culture after CMV antigen stimulation. The CDR3 reads CASSTTLSTDTQYF. CDR3 DNA sequence: TGTGCCAGCAGCACTACCCTTAGCACAGATACGCAGTATTTT.